The 26 T cell receptor beta chains below come from one sample, sequenced in a study of control samples from healthy donors and cancer patients. Repertoires were generated with immunoSEQ multiplex PCR, while TCRdb's copy carries only in-frame clones and drops some. This sample yields 130,000 or so clones, of which 85% to 90% are seen a single time; 6% to 9.5% belongs to the top ten. Material for sequencing was PBMCs. These receptors all come from a man in his forties or fifties with head and neck cancer.

This clone was counted between two and nine times. The CDR3 DNA reads TGTGCCACTAGCAGCCCTCAAGAGACCCAGTACTTC. Translated: CATSSPQETQYF. The chain is built from TRBV3-1 (or the pseudogene TRBV3-2) and TRBJ2-5, with a weak D call TRBD2 (5 bases). V was cut by 10 bases and J by 2 bases, with 11 bases left in between. The CDR3 runs to 12 residues. The germline CDR1 and CDR2 sequences are LGHDT and YNNKEL (reference sequence).

This sequence joins TRBV19 and TRBJ2-7; D unresolved. V lost 5 bases and J 2 bases, leaving 16 bases between the germline ends. The germline CDR1 and CDR2 sequences are LNHDA and SQIVND (reference sequence). The length of the CDR3 is 15 residues. This CDR3 reads CASSLNGQAPYEQYF. The DNA of the CDR3 is TGTGCCAGTAGTTTGAACGGTCAGGCCCCCTACGAGCAGTACTTC. The entire variable domain, with the rest obtained from reference TRBV19 and TRBJ2-7, is as follows: DGGITQSPKYLFRKEGQNVTLSCEQNLNHDAMYWYRQDPGQGLRLIYYSQIVNDFQKGDIAEGYSVSREKKESFPLTVTSAQKNPTAFYLCASSLNGQAPYEQYFGPGTRLTVT.

The J gene is TRBJ2-7, the V gene TRBV6-5, with D possibly matching TRBD1 (6 bases). V lost 4 bases and J lost 0, with 10 bases in between. The CDR3 consists of 14 residues. CDR1 is MNHEY and CDR2 is SVGAGI in the germline V gene. Written as DNA, the CDR3 is TGTGCCAGCAGTTTGATGGACAGCTCCTACGAGCAGTACTTC. Translated: CASSLMDSSYEQYF.

The rearrangement joins TRBV19 to TRBJ2-2; a weak D match, TRBD1 (5 bases). The CDR3 runs to 14 residues. Germline V gene lookup returns CDR1 LNHDA and CDR2 SQIVND (reference sequence). Trimming cost V 5 bases and J 7 bases, with 14 bases left between them. CDR3 nucleotides: TGTGCCAGTAGTTCCGACAGTTGGGTCGGGGAGCTGTTTTTT. Its protein product is CASSSDSWVGELFF.

This rearrangement joins TRBV18 to TRBJ2-2; D call uncertain. CDR1 is KGHSH, CDR2 LQKENI, per germline. Trimming cost V 0 bases and J 5 bases, with 4 bases left between them. The CDR3 loop spans 13 amino acids. As DNA, the CDR3 is TGTGCCAGCTCACCACCGAGTACCGGGGAGCTGTTTTTT. Amino acid sequence: CASSPPSTGELFF.

The J gene is TRBJ1-2, the V gene TRBV11-2; a weak D match, TRBD1 (5 bases). The V gene lost 6 bases and the J gene lost 6 bases, with 20 bases spanning the gap. The length of the CDR3 is 15 residues. The V gene's germline CDR1 is SGHAT and CDR2 FQNNGV. The CDR3: CASRRVGRKGDGYTF. CDR3 DNA sequence: TGTGCCAGCAGACGAGTAGGACGGAAAGGGGATGGCTACACCTTC.

The chain combines TRBV3-1 (or the pseudogene TRBV3-2) with TRBJ1-2; a weak D match, TRBD1 (5 bases). Trimming left V 5 bases short and J 6 bases short, with 13 bases between. The germline gives CDR1 LGHDT, CDR2 YNNKEL (reference sequence). CDR3 size: 13 residues. DNA of the CDR3: TGTGCCAGCAGCACGGAATTCAGGGATGGCTACACCTTC. Encoded protein: CASSTEFRDGYTF.

With regard to this clone: The junction departs from the called germline gene at one end, perhaps through a read error. The chain links TRBV6-2 or TRBV6-3 to TRBJ2-7; TRBD2 agrees at 7 bases. The germline V gene has CDR1 MNHEY and CDR2 SVGEGT. The CDR3 runs to 16 residues. The DNA of the CDR3 is TGTGCCAGCAGCTACTCAGCGGGATACTCCCCCTACGAGCAGTACTTC. Amino acid sequence: CASSYSAGYSPYEQYF.

The chain combines TRBV7-2 with TRBJ1-2; tentatively, D is TRBD1 (5 bases). Trimming shortened V by 1 base and J by 4 bases, and 16 bases separated the two germline ends. This CDR3 region has 16 residues. The germline V gene has CDR1 SGHTA and CDR2 FQGNSA. CDR3 nucleotide sequence: TGTGCCAGCAGCTTAGAGTTAGTGAGCAGGGCCTATGGCTACACCTTC. This encodes CASSLELVSRAYGYTF.

This chain joins TRBV10-3 and TRBJ1-1; D is uncertain. V lost 2 bases to trimming and J lost 6 bases, with 7 bases between them. This CDR3 has 12 amino acids. Germline CDR1 is ENHRY and CDR2 is SYGVKD. The chain's CDR3 is CAISEPGSEAFF. The CDR3, as DNA: TGTGCCATCAGTGAGCCGGGCTCTGAAGCTTTCTTT.

The chain employs TRBV11-2 and TRBJ2-1, with TRBD1 matching over 7 bases. Germline V gives CDR1 SGHAT, CDR2 FQNNGV. After removal of 5 bases from V and 2 bases from J, the junction contained 9 bases not matched to a gene. This CDR3 is built from 16 residues. Here the CDR3 DNA reads TGTGCCAGCAGCCATCGGACAGGAAATACCTACAATGAGCAGTTCTTC. Translating it yields CASSHRTGNTYNEQFF.

The J gene is TRBJ2-1, the V gene TRBV5-4; D perhaps matches TRBD2 (6 bases). This CDR3 spans 14 amino acids. Per germline, CDR1 SGHNT and CDR2 YYREEE (reference sequence). V lost 2 bases and J lost 8, with 14 bases in between. CDR3 residues: CASSFGLKHDEQFF. The CDR3 DNA reads TGTGCCAGCAGCTTTGGACTAAAACACGATGAGCAGTTCTTC.

The chain recombines TRBV10-3 with TRBJ2-3; 14 nucleotides line up with TRBD2. This CDR3 spans 14 amino acids. The germline V gene encodes CDR1 ENHRY and CDR2 SYGVKD. V shed 10 bases, J shed 8 bases, and the junction held 8 bases outside the gene matches. CDR3 region: CATGTSGSGGTQYF. For the CDR3, the DNA is TGTGCCACAGGGACTAGCGGGAGTGGGGGTACGCAGTATTTT.

The J gene is TRBJ2-3, the V gene TRBV14; D unclear. The CDR3 extends over 14 amino acids. Trimming stripped 0 bases from V and 1 base from J, with 5 bases between. Per germline, CDR1 SGHDN and CDR2 FVKESK. The DNA of the CDR3 is TGTGCCAGCAGCCAAGACCTCGGCACAGATACGCAGTATTTT. Amino acids: CASSQDLGTDTQYF.

This chain connects TRBV5-1 to TRBJ2-2; D is undetermined. Trimming shortened V by 0 bases and J by 6 bases, and 6 bases separated the two germline ends. Germline values: CDR1 SGHRS, CDR2 YFSETQ. CDR3 length equals 13 residues. In DNA form, the CDR3 reads TGCGCCAGCAGCTTGGTTAGCCCCGGGGAGCTGTTTTTT. It encodes CASSLVSPGELFF. Looking up the rest from reference TRBV5-1 and TRBJ2-2 gives the full variable domain: KAGVTQTPRYLIKTRGQQVTLSCSPISGHRSVSWYQQTPGQGLQFLFEYFSETQRNKGNFPGRFSGRQFSNSRSEMNVSTLELGDSALYLCASSLVSPGELFFGEGSRLTVL.

The V and J genes are TRBV30 and TRBJ2-1; TRBD2 matches 8 bases. J was trimmed by 3 bases and V by 0 bases; bases with no gene match: 1. CDR1 and CDR2 (germline): GTSNPN, SVGIG (reference sequence). This CDR3 has 14 residues. The CDR3 DNA reads TGTGCCTGGAGTGTCACTAGCGGCTACAATGAGCAGTTCTTC. It is translated as CAWSVTSGYNEQFF.

The rearrangement joins TRBV5-4 to TRBJ1-2; D remains unclear. The germline gives CDR1 SGHNT, CDR2 YYREEE (reference sequence). The CDR3 has 13 residues. V was clipped by 0 bases and J by 3 bases, with 6 bases between them. CDR3 region: CASSLDSHYGYTF. The CDR3 DNA follows: TGTGCCAGCAGCTTGGACAGCCACTATGGCTACACCTTC.

CDR3 sequence: CASSVVPSGVNTGELFF. CDR3 coding DNA: TGTGCCAGCAGCGTAGTGCCTAGCGGGGTAAACACCGGGGAGCTGTTTTTT. The chain carries TRBV9 and TRBJ2-2; 9 positions match TRBD2. With V trimmed by 0 bases and J by 2 bases, 5 bases remained unmatched. CDR3 length equals 17 residues. CDR1 is SGDLS and CDR2 is YYNGEE in the germline V gene. Full variable domain (rest looked up from reference TRBV9 and TRBJ2-2): DSGVTQTPKHLITATGQRVTLRCSPRSGDLSVYWYQQSLDQGLQFLIQYYNGEERAKGNILERFSAQQFPDLHSELNLSSLELGDSALYFCASSVVPSGVNTGELFFGEGSRLTVL.

The gene calls are TRBV29-1 and TRBJ1-2; 7 bases agree with TRBD1. V was clipped by 6 bases and J by 5 bases; unmatched bases: 9. This CDR3 has 13 amino acids. Germline-derived CDR1 and CDR2 are SQVTM and ANQGSEA. The CDR3 DNA sequence: TGCAGCGTACCGGGACAGACTTTTTATGGCTACACCTTC. Its protein product is CSVPGQTFYGYTF. Together with reference TRBV29-1 and TRBJ1-2, the CDR3 gives the full variable domain: SAVISQKPSRDICQRGTSLTIQCQVDSQVTMMFWYRQQPGQSLTLIATANQGSEATYESGFVIDKFPISRPNLTFSTLTVSNMSPEDSSIYLCSVPGQTFYGYTFGSGTRLTVV.

The V gene is TRBV7-9, the J gene TRBJ2-5; D unclear. Germline CDR1 SEHNR, CDR2 FQNEAQ (reference sequence). Trimming took 4 bases from V and 5 from J, leaving 11 bases between them. The CDR3 totals 13 residues. The DNA for the CDR3 is TGTGCCAGCAGCTCCGACATCAGGGAGACCCAGTACTTC. It encodes CASSSDIRETQYF.

The V and J genes are TRBV18 and TRBJ1-3; unclear D gene. Trimming took 3 bases from V and 0 from J, leaving 15 bases between them. The germline V gene has CDR1 KGHSH and CDR2 LQKENI. The CDR3 loop spans 17 amino acids. CDR3 sequence reads: CASSPIGIGASGNTIYF. CDR3 coding DNA: TGTGCCAGCTCACCCATTGGGATAGGTGCCTCTGGAAACACCATATATTTT.

In this sample, this clone turned up once. This rearrangement joins TRBV30 to TRBJ1-6; 7 bases match TRBD1. The CDR3 consists of 14 residues. Germline CDR1 GTSNPN, CDR2 SVGIG (reference sequence). The V and J ends lost 0 bases and 10 bases, in that order; junction bases with no gene match: 6. CDR3 sequence (DNA): TGTGCCTGGAGTGTATTAGGGGGCGTCTCACCCCTCCACTTT. This codes for CAWSVLGGVSPLHF.

This chain links TRBV10-3 with TRBJ1-1, with D perhaps matching TRBD1 (6 bases). The CDR3 has 20 residues. CDR1 ENHRY and CDR2 SYGVKD come from the germline V gene. V lost 9 bases to trimming and J lost 2 bases, with 34 bases between them. This CDR3 is CAIPGWVAGLGGGQNTEAFF. CDR3 bases: TGTGCCATACCCGGGTGGGTCGCGGGTTTAGGTGGGGGACAAAACACTGAAGCTTTCTTT.

This clone has more than one count but fewer than ten. The V gene is TRBV2, the J gene TRBJ1-2; 7 bases match TRBD1. The CDR3 sequence is 13 residues long. In germline, CDR1 is SNHLY, CDR2 FYNNEI. V trimming: 6 bases; J trimming: 2 bases; junction bases outside the gene matches: 3. DNA of the CDR3: TGTGCCAGCAGGGGGACAGCCAACTATGGCTACACCTTC. Protein: CASRGTANYGYTF.

V and J are TRBV7-2 and TRBJ1-5; D gene ambiguous. The germline V gene has CDR1 SGHTA and CDR2 FQGNSA. The CDR3 consists of 14 residues. Trimming took off 5 bases at V and 0 bases at J, with 8 bases between the two ends. The DNA of the CDR3 is TGTGCCAGCAGCCCGACGGTTAGCAATCAGCCCCAGCATTTT. Its protein is CASSPTVSNQPQHF.

The chain is built from TRBV19 and TRBJ2-7, with D tentatively TRBD1 (6 bases). The CDR3 spans 15 residues. Germline V lookup: CDR1 LNHDA, CDR2 SQIVND (reference sequence). The V end lost 2 bases, the J end lost 6 bases, and 17 bases lay between the germline ends. The CDR3 DNA sequence: TGTGCCAGTAGTATAATGGGGACCAAAGGGGGCGAGCAGTACTTC. It specifies CASSIMGTKGGEQYF. Full variable domain (remainder filled in from reference TRBV19 and TRBJ2-7): DGGITQSPKYLFRKEGQNVTLSCEQNLNHDAMYWYRQDPGQGLRLIYYSQIVNDFQKGDIAEGYSVSREKKESFPLTVTSAQKNPTAFYLCASSIMGTKGGEQYFGPGTRLTVT.